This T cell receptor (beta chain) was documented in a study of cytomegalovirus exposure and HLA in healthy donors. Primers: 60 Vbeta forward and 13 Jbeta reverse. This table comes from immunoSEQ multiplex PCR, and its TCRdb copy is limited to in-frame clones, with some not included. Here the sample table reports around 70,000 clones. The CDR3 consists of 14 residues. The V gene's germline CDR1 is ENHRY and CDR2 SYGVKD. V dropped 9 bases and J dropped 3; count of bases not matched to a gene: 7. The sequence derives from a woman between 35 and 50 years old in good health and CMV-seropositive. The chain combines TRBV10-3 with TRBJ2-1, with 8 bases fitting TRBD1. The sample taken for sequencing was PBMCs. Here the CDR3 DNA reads TGTGCCATAACCGGGACAGGTAGCTACAATGAGCAGTTCTTC. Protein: CAITGTGSYNEQFF.